The 24 T cell receptor beta chains below come from one sample, sequenced in a study of human T cells and chemical hapten exposure. Time point here: patch test 2, 6 weeks after DPC sensitization. The treatment denotes: therapeutic diphenylcyclopropenone sensitization with weekly scalp DPC. TCRdb recomputed calls from the RACE reads with MiXCR, one row per CDR3 protein. The sample records more than 85,000 distinct CDR3 sequences, around 10% being singletons. Here the sequenced sample was whole blood, taken in connection with sensitization to the hapten diphenylcyclopropenone (DPC). Receptors were obtained from a middle-aged man with alopecia areata. Some clones in this sample may be carry-over from other donors' samples.

The V gene is TRBV14, the J gene TRBJ2-1, with 10 bases lining up with TRBD2. The CDR3 is 15 residues long. Per germline, CDR1 SGHDN and CDR2 FVKESK. Germline trimming cut 6 bases from V and 9 bases from J; bases unmatched to any gene: 11. The CDR3 nucleotides are TGTGCCAGCAGTCCTAAGGCTAGCGGGAGAGTTGAGCAGTTCTTC. The encoded protein is CASSPKASGRVEQFF. Together with reference TRBV14 and TRBJ2-1, the CDR3 gives the full variable domain: EAGVTQFPSHSVIEKGQTVTLRCDPISGHDNLYWYRRVMGKEIKFLLHFVKESKQDESGMPNNRFLAERTGGTYSTLKVQPAELEDSGVYFCASSPKASGRVEQFFGPGTRLTVL.

The chain has TRBV6-6 and TRBJ1-2, with a possible D match to TRBD1 (6 bases). CDR3 size: 15 residues. The V end lost 2 bases, the J end lost 3 bases, and 13 bases lay between the germline ends. Germline V lookup: CDR1 MNHNY, CDR2 SVGAGI (reference sequence). DNA for the CDR3: TGTGCCAGCAGTTACCCTGAACAGGGTTACTATGGCTACACCTTC. It encodes CASSYPEQGYYGYTF.

The chain combines TRBV4-3 with TRBJ2-1; 8 bases agree with TRBD1. V lost 1 base, J lost 7 bases, and 15 bases stayed unmatched. This CDR3 comprises 18 residues. Germline CDR1 reads LGHNA; CDR2 reads YSLEER. CDR3 protein: CASSQVTGANPTPNEQFF. In DNA form, the CDR3 reads TGCGCCAGCAGCCAAGTGACAGGGGCGAACCCTACCCCAAATGAGCAGTTCTTC.

The chain combines TRBV9 with TRBJ2-3, with TRBD2 identical over 7 bases. CDR1 and CDR2 from the germline V gene are SGDLS and YYNGEE. The V and J ends lost 0 bases and 5 bases, in that order; junction bases with no gene match: 9. This CDR3 has 16 amino acids. CDR3 DNA sequence: TGTGCCAGCAGCGTAGGAGCTAGCGGTATGGGAGATACGCAGTATTTT. It is translated as CASSVGASGMGDTQYF.

V and J are TRBV6-5 and TRBJ2-7; 14 bases match TRBD2. V was pared by 6 bases and J by 5 bases, with 3 bases of the junction left unmatched. The CDR3 has 14 residues. CDR1 is MNHEY, CDR2 SVGAGI, per germline. This chain's CDR3 is CASRLGLAGDEQYF. Here the CDR3 DNA reads TGTGCCAGCAGACTGGGACTAGCGGGAGACGAGCAGTACTTC.

This clonotype came up a few times. The V gene is TRBV7-2, the J gene TRBJ2-7; a possible D gene is TRBD2 (5 bases). Deletions cut 3 bases from V and 7 bases from J, with 13 bases between. CDR3 length: 13 amino acids. CDR1 SGHTA and CDR2 FQGNSA come from the germline V gene. The CDR3 sequence is CASSFGRRGEQYV. The CDR3 DNA is TGTGCCAGCAGCTTTGGCCGTCGGGGAGAGCAGTACGTC.

In its sample, this clonotype was seen a few times. CDR3 loop: CASSERSSYNEQFF. The CDR3 DNA reads TGTGCCAGCAGCGAGCGGAGCTCCTACAATGAGCAGTTCTTC. The chain employs TRBV3-1 and TRBJ2-1, with D possibly matching TRBD2 (5 bases). Trimming shortened V by 5 bases and J by 0 bases, and 8 bases separated the two germline ends. The CDR3 contains 14 residues. Germline V gene data show CDR1 as LGHDT and CDR2 as YNNKEL (reference sequence).

This clonotype was seen at least ten times. The chain carries TRBV4-2 and TRBJ1-2; D is unresolved. Trimming pared 0 bases from V and 0 bases from J, leaving 8 bases between. Germline loops: CDR1 LGHNA, CDR2 YNFKEQ. The CDR3 runs to 15 residues. CDR3: CASSQDRTTNYGYTF. CDR3 nucleotide sequence: TGTGCCAGCAGCCAAGACAGGACCACTAACTATGGCTACACCTTC.

CDR3 region: CASSYSGTTQETQYF. The CDR3 nucleotides are TGTGCCAGCAGTTACTCCGGGACAACTCAAGAGACCCAGTACTTC. This chain links TRBV6-5 with TRBJ2-5; perhaps TRBD1 as D (6 bases). CDR3 length: 15 residues. Per germline, CDR1 MNHEY and CDR2 SVGAGI. V was trimmed by 0 bases and J by 2 bases, leaving 10 bases between them.

The chain joins TRBV6-2 or TRBV6-3 to TRBJ2-7, with 13 nucleotides matching TRBD2. The CDR3 runs to 17 residues. Germline CDR1 and CDR2: MNHEY and SVGEGT. V lost 6 bases and J lost 3; bases outside the gene matches: 11. The CDR3 nucleotides read TGTGCCAGCAGCCCGGGACTAGCGGGAAGAAGGGGCTACGAGCAGTACTTC. This sequence encodes CASSPGLAGRRGYEQYF.

This clonotype has more than one count but fewer than ten. This sequence joins TRBV10-3 and TRBJ1-3, with D possibly TRBD1 on 6 matching bases. CDR1 ENHRY and CDR2 SYGVKD come from the germline V gene. V was cut by 6 bases and J by 4 bases, with 13 bases left in between. The CDR3 totals 14 residues. The CDR3 DNA follows: TGTGCCATCAGCGCGGAGGGGGTCGGAAACACCATATATTTT. Protein sequence: CAISAEGVGNTIYF.

The chain uses TRBV14 and TRBJ2-3, with D tentatively TRBD2 (6 bases). V was trimmed by 1 base and J by 0 bases, leaving 11 bases between them. The length of the CDR3 is 16 residues. Germline values: CDR1 SGHDN, CDR2 FVKESK. CDR3 bases: TGTGCCAGCAGCCAAGGGGTCAGCGGGAGCACAGATACGCAGTATTTT. Translated, it gives CASSQGVSGSTDTQYF.

This clonotype was seen a handful of times. The chain couples TRBV28 to TRBJ1-1; 10 nucleotides line up with TRBD1. Per germline, CDR1 MDHEN and CDR2 SYDVKM. Losses at the gene ends were 5 bases for V and 2 bases for J; bases not matched to a gene: 14. The CDR3 has 18 residues. The CDR3 is CASSITGTGALPNTEAFF. The CDR3 DNA reads TGTGCCAGCAGTATCACCGGGACAGGGGCCCTCCCCAACACTGAAGCTTTCTTT.

The rearrangement links TRBV6-6 to TRBJ2-3, with TRBD1 matching 8 bases. This CDR3 spans 14 amino acids. V shed 4 bases, J shed 0 bases, and the junction held 0 bases outside the gene matches. Germline V gene lookup returns CDR1 MNHNY and CDR2 SVGAGI (reference sequence). The CDR3 DNA reads as TGTGCCAGCAGTTGGACAGGGAGCACAGATACGCAGTATTTT. This gives the protein CASSWTGSTDTQYF.

There are many counts of this clonotype. This chain uses TRBV29-1 with TRBJ1-1; D not certain. The CDR3 runs to 11 residues. The V gene lost 7 bases and the J gene lost 1 base, with 7 bases spanning the gap. Germline V CDR1 and CDR2: SQVTM, ANQGSEA. The DNA of the CDR3 is TGCAGCGGAATAAAGAACACTGAAGCTTTCTTT. This gives the protein CSGIKNTEAFF.

This clonotype was recorded at least ten times. The rearrangement uses TRBV7-2 and TRBJ2-3; D ambiguous. Trimming pared 2 bases from V and 1 base from J, leaving 10 bases between. This CDR3 has 15 residues. Germline loops: CDR1 SGHTA, CDR2 FQGNSA. The chain's CDR3 is CASSLRPVRTDTQYF. The CDR3 DNA sequence: TGTGCCAGCAGCTTAAGGCCCGTCCGCACAGATACGCAGTATTTT.

There are a few counts of this clonotype. The rearrangement joins TRBV10-3 to TRBJ2-3, with a weak D call TRBD2 (5 bases). Germline V gene sequence: CDR1 ENHRY, CDR2 SYGVKD. The CDR3 is 15 amino acids. Deletions cut 6 bases from V and 5 bases from J, with 18 bases between. The CDR3 is CAIRSRAGEEDTQYF. CDR3 sequence (DNA): TGTGCCATCAGGAGTCGGGCGGGCGAGGAAGATACGCAGTATTTT.

The chain joins TRBV15 to TRBJ2-3, with TRBD1 as a possible D gene (7 bases). Trimming pared 5 bases from V and 6 bases from J, leaving 18 bases between. The CDR3 sequence is 15 residues long. CDR1 is LNHNV and CDR2 is YYDKDF in the germline V gene (reference sequence). CDR3 nucleotides: TGTGCCACCAGCGAGGAGGGCAGGGGGTTGGATACGCAGTATTTT. Protein sequence: CATSEEGRGLDTQYF.

The CDR3 nucleotides read TGCAGTGCTAGTTGGACTAGTTCCCACGAGCAGTACTTC. Its protein product is CSASWTSSHEQYF. The chain employs TRBV20-1 and TRBJ2-7; 7 bases are shared with TRBD2. Looked up from germline, CDR1 is DFQATT and CDR2 is SNEGSKA (reference sequence). The CDR3 sequence is 13 residues long. After removal of 3 bases from V and 5 bases from J, the junction contained 7 bases not matched to a gene.

V is TRBV5-4 and J is TRBJ2-5, with 9 bases aligning to TRBD1. The CDR3 consists of 15 residues. Losses at the gene ends were 6 bases for V and 2 bases for J; bases not matched to a gene: 8. Germline CDR1 is SGHNT and CDR2 is YYREEE (reference sequence). CDR3 amino acids: CASTRQGVSQETQYF. CDR3 nucleotides: TGTGCCAGCACCCGACAGGGGGTTTCACAAGAGACCCAGTACTTC.

This clonotype was detected only a few times. The DNA of the CDR3 is TGTGCCAGCAGCTTAGCACTCGCGGGGAGGGCAAATGAGCAGTTCTTC. It yields the protein CASSLALAGRANEQFF. V is TRBV11-1 and J is TRBJ2-1, with TRBD2 matching 7 bases. V lost 0 bases to trimming and J lost 7 bases; unmatched junction nucleotides: 9. The CDR3 sequence is 16 residues long. Germline V lookup: CDR1 SGHAT, CDR2 FQDESV (reference sequence).

Ten or more counts support this clonotype. The J gene is TRBJ1-1, the V gene TRBV7-9; D unclear. V was clipped by 5 bases and J by 7 bases, with 8 bases between them. This CDR3 comprises 11 residues. Germline lookup yields CDR1 SEHNR and CDR2 FQNEAQ (reference sequence). The CDR3 coding sequence is TGTGCCAGCAGCATGACCAGTGAAGCTTTCTTT. This sequence encodes CASSMTSEAFF.

In this sample, this clonotype turned up a few times. V usage is TRBV2 and J usage is TRBJ1-5; TRBD1 matches at 9 bases. The CDR3 has 18 residues. Trimming at V came to 4 bases and at J to 2 bases, leaving 12 bases not matched to a gene. Germline-derived CDR1 and CDR2 are SNHLY and FYNNEI. CDR3 residues: CASSGRSSWTGGNQPQHF. CDR3 DNA: TGTGCCAGCAGTGGTCGTTCCTCATGGACAGGGGGCAATCAGCCCCAGCATTTT.

The chain uses TRBV29-1 and TRBJ2-2; no clear D gene. Germline V gene lookup returns CDR1 SQVTM and CDR2 ANQGSEA. The ends were cut back, 5 bases at V and 0 bases at J, with 16 bases in the middle. The CDR3 contains 16 residues. CDR3 DNA: TGCAGCGTTTTAGGTCCCGCGCGAACGAACACCGGGGAGCTGTTTTTT. Translating gives CSVLGPARTNTGELFF.